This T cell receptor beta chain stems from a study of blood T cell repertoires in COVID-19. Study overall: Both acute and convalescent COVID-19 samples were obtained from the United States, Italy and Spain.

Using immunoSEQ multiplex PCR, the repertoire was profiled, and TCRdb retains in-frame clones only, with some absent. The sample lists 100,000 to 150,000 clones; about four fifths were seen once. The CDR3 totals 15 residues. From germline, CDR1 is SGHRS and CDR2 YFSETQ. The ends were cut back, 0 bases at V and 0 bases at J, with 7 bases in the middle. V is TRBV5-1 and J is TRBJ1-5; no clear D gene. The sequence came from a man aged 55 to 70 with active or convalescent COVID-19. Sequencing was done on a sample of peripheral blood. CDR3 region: CASSLEPYSNQPQHF. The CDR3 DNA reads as TGCGCCAGCAGCTTGGAGCCATATAGCAATCAGCCCCAGCATTTT.